Many counts were recorded for the clone carrying this TCR beta chain. Its antigen is not identified. Germline V lookup: CDR1 DFQATT, CDR2 SNEGSKA (reference sequence). V lost 5 bases, J lost 0 bases, and 8 bases lay in between. The CDR3 spans 12 residues. Unique molecular identifiers tagged individual cDNA molecules. In TCRdb, the 5' RACE reads were re-called with MiXCR into one record per CDR3 protein. The sample shows roughly 50,000 distinct CDR3 sequences, roughly 7.6% of them seen only once. The sample comes from a study of early T cells in non-severe SARS-CoV-2 infection. Study-wide points: Reliance on VDJdb matching favored anti-spike CD8 responses; private and CD4 specificities were missed.

The chain uses TRBV20-1 and TRBJ2-7; D uncertain. Sequencing used whole blood, obtained at baseline. This receptor was obtained from an adult who was a healthcare worker with PCR-confirmed SARS-CoV-2 infection or an uninfected control (not recorded which). CDR3 in DNA: TGCAGTGCTGGCAGGTTCTCCTACGAGCAGTACTTC. It yields the protein CSAGRFSYEQYF.